Given below is one T cell receptor beta chain in context. What it recognizes is unknown. The CDR3 has 12 residues. V was clipped by 7 bases and J by 5 bases, with 12 bases between them. Unique molecular identifiers were added to individual cDNA molecules. TCRdb reanalysed the 5' RACE reads using MiXCR and keeps one entry per CDR3 protein. The repertoire holds 85,000 to 95,000 distinct CDR3 sequences, with roughly 15% as singletons. These data originate in a study of early T cells in non-severe SARS-CoV-2 infection. As for the study in general: Sequencing used unsorted whole-blood bulk RNA, so chains lack pairing.

General study results and limits: VDJdb-based annotation leaned toward anti-spike CD8 responses and missed private and CD4 specificities.

V and J are TRBV12-3 or TRBV12-4 and TRBJ2-7, with D perhaps TRBD2 (7 bases). This sequence was found in an adult who was a healthcare worker with PCR-confirmed SARS-CoV-2 infection or an uninfected control (not recorded which). The sequencing here drew on whole blood, taken at baseline. CDR3 sequence: CASTRGGDEQYF. The CDR3 DNA reads TGTGCCAGCACGAGGGGGGGCGACGAGCAGTACTTC.